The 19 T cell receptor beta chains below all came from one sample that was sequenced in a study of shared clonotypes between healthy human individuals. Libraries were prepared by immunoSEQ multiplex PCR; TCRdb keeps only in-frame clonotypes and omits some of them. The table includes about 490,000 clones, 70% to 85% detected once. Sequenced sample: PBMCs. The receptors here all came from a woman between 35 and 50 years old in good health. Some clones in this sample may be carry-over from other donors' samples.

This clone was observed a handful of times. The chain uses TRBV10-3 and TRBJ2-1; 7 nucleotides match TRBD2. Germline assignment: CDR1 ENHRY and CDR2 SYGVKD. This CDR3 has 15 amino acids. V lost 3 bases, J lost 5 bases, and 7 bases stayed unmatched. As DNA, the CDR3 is TGTGCCATCAGTGATTTGGGGGGGAGGGACAATGAGCAGTTCTTC. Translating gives CAISDLGGRDNEQFF.

CDR3 sequence: CASSSREKLFF. In nucleotides, the CDR3 is TGTGCCAGCAGTTCAAGAGAAAAACTGTTTTTT. The rearrangement links TRBV28 to TRBJ1-4, with D uncertain. The germline V and J ends were trimmed by 4 bases and 8 bases, with 5 bases remaining between them. CDR1 is MDHEN, CDR2 SYDVKM, per germline. The length of the CDR3 is 11 residues.

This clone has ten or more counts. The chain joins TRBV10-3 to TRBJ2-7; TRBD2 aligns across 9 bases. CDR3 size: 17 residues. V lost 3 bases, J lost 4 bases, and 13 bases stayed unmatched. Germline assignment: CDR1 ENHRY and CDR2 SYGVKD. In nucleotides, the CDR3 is TGTGCCATCAGTGACCCTAAGGAGGGCGGGAGGGAGTACGAGCAGTACTTC. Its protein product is CAISDPKEGGREYEQYF.

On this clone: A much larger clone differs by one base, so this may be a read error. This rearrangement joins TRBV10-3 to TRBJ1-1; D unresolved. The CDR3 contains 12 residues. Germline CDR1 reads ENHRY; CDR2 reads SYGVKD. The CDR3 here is CTIMGVKTEAFF. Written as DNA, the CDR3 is TGTACCATCATGGGAGTGAAAACTGAAGCTTTCTTT.

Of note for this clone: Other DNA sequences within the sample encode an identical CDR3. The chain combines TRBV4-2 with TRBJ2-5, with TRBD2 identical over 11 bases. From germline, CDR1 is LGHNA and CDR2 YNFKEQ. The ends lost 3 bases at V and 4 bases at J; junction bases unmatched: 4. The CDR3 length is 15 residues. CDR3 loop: CASSQGLAGGETQYF. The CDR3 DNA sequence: TGTGCCAGCAGCCAGGGGCTAGCGGGAGGAGAGACCCAGTACTTC.

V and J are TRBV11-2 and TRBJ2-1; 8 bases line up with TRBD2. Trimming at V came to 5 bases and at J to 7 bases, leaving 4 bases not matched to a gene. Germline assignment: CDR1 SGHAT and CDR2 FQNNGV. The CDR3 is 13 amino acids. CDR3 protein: CASSPGLGNEQFF. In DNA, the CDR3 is TGTGCCAGCAGCCCGGGACTAGGAAATGAGCAGTTCTTC.

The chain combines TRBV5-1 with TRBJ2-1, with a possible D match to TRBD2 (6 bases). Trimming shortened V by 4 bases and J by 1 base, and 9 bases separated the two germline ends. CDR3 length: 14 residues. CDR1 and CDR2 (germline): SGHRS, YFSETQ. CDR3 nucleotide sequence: TGCGCCAGCAGCCGGGGGTCTTCCTACAATGAGCAGTTCTTC. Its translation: CASSRGSSYNEQFF.

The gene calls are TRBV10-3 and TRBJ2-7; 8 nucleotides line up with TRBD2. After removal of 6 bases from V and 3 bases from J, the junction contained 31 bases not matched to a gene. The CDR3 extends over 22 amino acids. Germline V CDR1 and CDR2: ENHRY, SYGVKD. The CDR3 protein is CAIRKGEGSEGRRSGSFYEQYF. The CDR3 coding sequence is TGTGCCATCAGGAAGGGGGAGGGGTCGGAGGGGCGAAGGAGCGGGAGCTTCTACGAGCAGTACTTC.

This CDR3 reads CAWSVLAGLGNEQFF. In DNA form, the CDR3 reads TGTGCCTGGAGTGTATTAGCAGGGTTGGGGAATGAGCAGTTCTTC. The V gene is TRBV30, the J gene TRBJ2-1; a weak D match, TRBD1 (5 bases). This CDR3 contains 15 residues. V dropped 0 bases and J dropped 7 bases, with 16 bases sitting between them. Per germline, CDR1 GTSNPN and CDR2 SVGIG (reference sequence). The complete variable domain, with remaining parts taken from reference TRBV30 and TRBJ2-1, reads SQTIHQWPATLVQPVGSPLSLECTVEGTSNPNLYWYRQAAGRGLQLLFYSVGIGQISSEVPQNLSASRPQDRQFILSSKKLLLSDSGFYLCAWSVLAGLGNEQFFGPGTRLTVL.

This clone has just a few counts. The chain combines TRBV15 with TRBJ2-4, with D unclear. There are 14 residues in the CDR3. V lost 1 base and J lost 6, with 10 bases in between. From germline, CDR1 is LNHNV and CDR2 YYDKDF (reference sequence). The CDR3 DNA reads TGTGCCACCAGCAGAGTCGACCAAGGAAACATTCAGTACTTC. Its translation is CATSRVDQGNIQYF.

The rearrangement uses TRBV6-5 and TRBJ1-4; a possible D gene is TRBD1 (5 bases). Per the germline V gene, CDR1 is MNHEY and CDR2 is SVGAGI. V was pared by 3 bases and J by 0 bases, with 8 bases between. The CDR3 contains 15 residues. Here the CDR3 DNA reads TGTGCCAGCAGTTATCAGGGATCAACTAATGAAAAACTGTTTTTT. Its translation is CASSYQGSTNEKLFF.

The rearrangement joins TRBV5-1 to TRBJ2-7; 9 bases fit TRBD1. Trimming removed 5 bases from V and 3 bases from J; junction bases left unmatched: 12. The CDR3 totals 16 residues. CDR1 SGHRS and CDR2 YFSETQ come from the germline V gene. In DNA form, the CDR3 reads TGCGCCAGCAGGGACGCTCCGGGACAGGGACACTACGAGCAGTACTTC. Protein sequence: CASRDAPGQGHYEQYF.

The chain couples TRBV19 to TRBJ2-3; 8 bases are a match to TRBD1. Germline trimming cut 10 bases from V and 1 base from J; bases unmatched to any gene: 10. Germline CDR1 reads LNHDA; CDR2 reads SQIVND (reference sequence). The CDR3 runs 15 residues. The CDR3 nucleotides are TGTGCCACTCGATTGGACAGGGCCCGCACAGATACGCAGTATTTT. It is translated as CATRLDRARTDTQYF.

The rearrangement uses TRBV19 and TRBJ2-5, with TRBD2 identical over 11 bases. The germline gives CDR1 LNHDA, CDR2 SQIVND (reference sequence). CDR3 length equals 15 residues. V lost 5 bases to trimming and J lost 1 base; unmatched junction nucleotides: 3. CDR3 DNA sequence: TGTGCCAGTAGTCGGGGACTAGCGGTCCAAGAGACCCAGTACTTC. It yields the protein CASSRGLAVQETQYF.

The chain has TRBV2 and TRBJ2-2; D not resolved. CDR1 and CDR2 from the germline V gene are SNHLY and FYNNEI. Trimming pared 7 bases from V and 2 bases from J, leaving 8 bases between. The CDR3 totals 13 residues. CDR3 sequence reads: CASKKSNTGELFF. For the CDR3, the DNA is TGTGCCAGCAAGAAAAGCAACACCGGGGAGCTGTTTTTT.

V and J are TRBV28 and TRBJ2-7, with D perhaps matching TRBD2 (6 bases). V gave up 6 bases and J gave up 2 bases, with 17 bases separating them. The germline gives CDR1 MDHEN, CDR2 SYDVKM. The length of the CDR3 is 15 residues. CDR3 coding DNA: TGTGCCAGCAGACCCGGGACCGGGAGAACCTACGAGCAGTACTTC. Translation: CASRPGTGRTYEQYF.

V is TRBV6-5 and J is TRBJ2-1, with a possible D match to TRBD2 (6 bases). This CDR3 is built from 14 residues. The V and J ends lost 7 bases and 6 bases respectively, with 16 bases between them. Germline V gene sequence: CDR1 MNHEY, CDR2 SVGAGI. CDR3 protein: CASKQPGVSNEQFF. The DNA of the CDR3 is TGTGCCAGCAAACAACCGGGAGTGTCCAATGAGCAGTTCTTC.

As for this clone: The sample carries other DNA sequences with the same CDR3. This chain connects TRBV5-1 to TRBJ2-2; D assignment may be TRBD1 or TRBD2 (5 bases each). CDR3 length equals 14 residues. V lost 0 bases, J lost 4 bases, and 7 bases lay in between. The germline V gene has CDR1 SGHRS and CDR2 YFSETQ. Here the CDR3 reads CASSLEGSTGELFF. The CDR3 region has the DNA TGCGCCAGCAGCTTGGAGGGGAGCACCGGGGAGCTGTTTTTT.

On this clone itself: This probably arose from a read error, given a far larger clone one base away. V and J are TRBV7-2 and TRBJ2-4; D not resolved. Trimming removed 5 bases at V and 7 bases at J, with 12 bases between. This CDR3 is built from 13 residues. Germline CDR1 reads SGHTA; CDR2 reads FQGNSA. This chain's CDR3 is CASSNGRSNIQYF. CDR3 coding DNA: TGTGCCAGCAGCAACGGCAGGTCCAACATTCAGTACTTC.